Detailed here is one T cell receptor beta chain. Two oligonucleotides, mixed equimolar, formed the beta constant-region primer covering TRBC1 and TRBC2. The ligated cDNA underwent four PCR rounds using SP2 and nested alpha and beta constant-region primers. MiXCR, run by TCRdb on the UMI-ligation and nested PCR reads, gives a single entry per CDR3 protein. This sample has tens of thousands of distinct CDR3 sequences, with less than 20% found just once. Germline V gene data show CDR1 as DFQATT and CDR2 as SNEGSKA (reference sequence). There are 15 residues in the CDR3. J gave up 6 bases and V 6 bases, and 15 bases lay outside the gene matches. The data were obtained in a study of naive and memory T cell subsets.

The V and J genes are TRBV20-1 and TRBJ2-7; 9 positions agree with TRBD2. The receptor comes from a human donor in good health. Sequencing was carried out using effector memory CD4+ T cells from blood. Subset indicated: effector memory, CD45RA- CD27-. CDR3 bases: TGCAGTGCCTTAACCAATAGCGGGAGAGGGGTCGAGCAGTACTTC. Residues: CSALTNSGRGVEQYF.